This is a list of T cell receptor beta chains from one sample in a study of T cells in Graves' hyperthyroidism and ophthalmopathy. TCRdb passed the multiplex PCR reads through MiXCR, listing each CDR3 protein once. Of some 690,000 distinct CDR3 sequences detected, roughly 17% appear once; the ten largest clones hold roughly a sixth. Sequencing input: blood. The receptors here all came from a man between 50 and 59 years old with Graves' hyperthyroidism. CDR3s include the opening cysteine and the closing phenylalanine or tryptophan.

j_gene,v_gene,CDR3aa
TRBJ2-4,TRBV6-1,CASSGLPAIAKNIQYF
TRBJ2-6,TRBV30,CAWQGSGANVLTF
TRBJ2-1,TRBV2,CASMVREGRFHEQFF
TRBJ1-1,TRBV30,CAWSVLSGAFF
TRBJ2-6,TRBV5-4,CASSFTGGNGANVLTF
TRBJ1-2,TRBV28,CASSLADRGLSYGYTF
TRBJ1-3,TRBV2,CASSADGLSGNTIYF
TRBJ1-5,TRBV19,CASTQSVDLGQPQHF
TRBJ2-3,TRBV15,CATSRVKLRNADTQYF
TRBJ2-5,TRBV5-1,CASRAPGSRETQYF
TRBJ2-7,TRBV6-1,CASSEAGGSSYEQYF
TRBJ2-5,TRBV3-1,CASSRRDGQETQYF
TRBJ2-1,TRBV20-1,CSASGGGIRNEQFF
TRBJ2-1,TRBV28,CASSWTVPREQFF
TRBJ1-1,TRBV30,CAWSFLQGANTEAFF
TRBJ2-3,TRBV29-1,CSVDGGTDTQYF
TRBJ2-1,TRBV20-1,CSAPQGAGQRGYNEQFF
TRBJ2-7,TRBV30,CAWTTGTYEQYF
TRBJ1-5,TRBV12-3/TRBV12-4,CASSLYAGGTNQPQHF
TRBJ2-2,TRBV20-1,CSANREVTGELFF
TRBJ2-7,TRBV5-1,CASSFSGVEQYF
TRBJ2-7,TRBV28,CASSWGSYEQYF
TRBJ1-1,TRBV7-9,CAGEAGGLGTEAFF
TRBJ2-3,TRBV7-9,CASSSVGAGTGEQYF
TRBJ2-3,TRBV18,CASSHGQDTQYF
TRBJ1-4,TRBV7-3,CASSLRTGLRNEKLFF
TRBJ2-7,TRBV9,CASSPGTSGRQYF
TRBJ1-1,TRBV6-6,CASSYGRRNTEAFF
TRBJ1-2,TRBV2,CASSEEGADSYGYTF